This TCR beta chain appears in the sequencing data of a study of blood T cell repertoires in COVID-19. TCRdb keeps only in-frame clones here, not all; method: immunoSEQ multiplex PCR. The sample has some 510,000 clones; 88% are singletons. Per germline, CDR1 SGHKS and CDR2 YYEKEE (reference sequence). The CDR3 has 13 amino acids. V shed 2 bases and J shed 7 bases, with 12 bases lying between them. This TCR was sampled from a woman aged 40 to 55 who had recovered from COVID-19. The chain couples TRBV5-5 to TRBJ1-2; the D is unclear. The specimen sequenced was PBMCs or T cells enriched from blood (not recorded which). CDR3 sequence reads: CASSFEGRGGYTF. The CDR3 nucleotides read TGTGCCAGCAGCTTCGAGGGTCGAGGTGGCTACACCTTC.